The TCR beta chain described here comes from a study of T cells in Graves' hyperthyroidism and ophthalmopathy. Study-level points and caveats: Median prediction lead before ophthalmopathy onset was 6.5 months with the model. A model of 13 V-J features distinguished ophthalmopathy from stable hyperthyroidism.

The CDR3 extends over 15 amino acids. The germline gives CDR1 DFQATT, CDR2 SNEGSKA (reference sequence). V was pared by 0 bases and J by 3 bases, with 7 bases of the junction left unmatched. Amplification of TCR beta CDR3 regions used RNA as the template. HTBI primers were used for first-round RT-PCR of the TCR CDR3. TCRdb called the multiplex PCR reads again in MiXCR, with one record for every CDR3 protein. Of about 130,000 distinct CDR3 sequences in the sample, approximately 20% are singletons; the top ten hold roughly 73%. This clonotype was picked up many times. The target antigen is unknown. In making diagnoses, clinical symptoms, serum thyroxine and TRAb, thyroid ultrasound and orbital computed tomography were all used.

The TCR originated in a woman aged 45-60 years with Graves' hyperthyroidism that later progressed to Graves' ophthalmopathy. Sequenced: blood. The chain recombines TRBV20-1 with TRBJ2-7; 8 bases agree with TRBD2. The CDR3 DNA reads as TGCAGTGCTAGAGATCCAGACAGCGGGGGCTACGAGCAGTACTTC. As protein: CSARDPDSGGYEQYF.